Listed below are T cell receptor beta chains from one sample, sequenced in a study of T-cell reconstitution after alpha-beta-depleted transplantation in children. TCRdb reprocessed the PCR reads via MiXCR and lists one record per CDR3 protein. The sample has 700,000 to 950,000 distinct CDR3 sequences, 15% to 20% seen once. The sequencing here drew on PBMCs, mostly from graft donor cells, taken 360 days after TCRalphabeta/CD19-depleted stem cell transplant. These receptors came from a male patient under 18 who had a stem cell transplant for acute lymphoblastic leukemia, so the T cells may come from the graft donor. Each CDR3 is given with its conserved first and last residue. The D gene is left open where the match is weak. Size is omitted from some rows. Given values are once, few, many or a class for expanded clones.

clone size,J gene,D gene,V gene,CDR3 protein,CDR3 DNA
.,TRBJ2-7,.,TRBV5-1,CASSLYFGPDDSYEQYF,TGCGCCAGCAGCCTATATTTCGGGCCAGACGACTCCTACGAGCAGTACTTC
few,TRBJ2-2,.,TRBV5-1,CASSRRAAGELFF,TGCGCCAGCAGCCGGAGGGCCGCCGGGGAGCTGTTTTTT
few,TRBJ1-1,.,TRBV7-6,CASSLRGINTEAFF,TGTGCCAGCAGCTTAAGGGGAATCAACACTGAAGCTTTCTTT
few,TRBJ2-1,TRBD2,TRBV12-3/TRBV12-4,CASSPLLAGDNEQFF,TGTGCCAGCAGTCCCCTCTTGGCGGGGGACAATGAGCAGTTCTTC
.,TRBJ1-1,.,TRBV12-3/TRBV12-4,CASSRDTRNTEAFF,TGTGCCAGCAGTAGAGACACAAGGAACACTGAAGCTTTCTTT
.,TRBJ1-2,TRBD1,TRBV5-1,CASSARQGGYGYTF,TGCGCCAGCAGCGCCCGACAGGGAGGCTATGGCTACACCTTC
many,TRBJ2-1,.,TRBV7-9,CASSFPGSSYNEQFF,TGTGCCAGCAGCTTCCCGGGGAGCTCCTACAATGAGCAGTTCTTC
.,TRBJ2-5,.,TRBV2,CASSRDVTKETQYF,TGTGCCAGCAGTCGGGACGTGACTAAAGAGACCCAGTACTTC
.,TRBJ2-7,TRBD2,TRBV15,CATSRVPSGSYEQYF,TGTGCCACCAGCAGAGTACCTAGCGGGAGTTACGAGCAGTACTTC
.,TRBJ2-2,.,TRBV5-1,CASSSKQGTGELFF,TGCGCCAGCAGTTCCAAACAGGGAACCGGGGAGCTGTTTTTT
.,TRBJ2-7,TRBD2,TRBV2,CASTGRESHEQYF,TGTGCCAGCACAGGGCGGGAGAGCCACGAGCAGTACTTC
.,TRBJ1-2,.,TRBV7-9,CASSPGATYGYTF,TGTGCCAGCAGCCCAGGGGCGACTTATGGCTACACCTTC
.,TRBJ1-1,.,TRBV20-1,CSARSLQGGAEAFF,TGCAGTGCTAGATCATTACAGGGAGGCGCTGAAGCTTTCTTT
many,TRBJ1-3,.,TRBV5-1,CASSLGAATGNTIYF,TGCGCCAGCAGCTTGGGGGCAGCCACTGGAAACACCATATATTTT
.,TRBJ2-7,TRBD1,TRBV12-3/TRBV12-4,CASSLRGTGRYEQYF,TGTGCCAGCAGTTTAAGGGGGACAGGCCGATACGAGCAGTACTTC
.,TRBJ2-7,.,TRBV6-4,CASSDMYGVHEQYF,TGTGCCAGCAGTGATATGTACGGGGTCCACGAGCAGTACTTC
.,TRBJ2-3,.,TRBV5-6,CASSFGGEVSTDTQYF,TGTGCCAGCAGTTTCGGCGGGGAGGTCAGCACAGATACGCAGTATTTT
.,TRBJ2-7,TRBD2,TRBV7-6,CASSSGLGNYEQYF,TGTGCCAGCAGCTCGGGACTAGGGAACTACGAGCAGTACTTC
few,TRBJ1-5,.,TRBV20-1,CSAREGGNQPQHF,TGCAGTGCCAGAGAAGGGGGTAATCAGCCCCAGCATTTT
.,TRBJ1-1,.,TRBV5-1,CASSWQASGTEAFF,TGCGCCAGCAGCTGGCAGGCCTCGGGGACTGAAGCTTTCTTT
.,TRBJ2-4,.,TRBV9,CASSVLQGREDIQYF,TGTGCCAGCAGCGTTTTACAGGGGAGGGAAGACATTCAGTACTTC
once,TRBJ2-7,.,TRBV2,CASSGVAASSYEQYF,TGTGCCAGCAGTGGGGTGGCCGCGAGCTCCTACGAGCAGTACTTC
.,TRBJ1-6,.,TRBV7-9,CASSLRGEGGSPLHF,TGTGCCAGCAGCCTCAGAGGGGAAGGTGGTTCACCCCTCCACTTT
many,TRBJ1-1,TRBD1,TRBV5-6,CASSPDRGGTEAFF,TGTGCCAGCAGCCCGGACAGGGGAGGGACTGAAGCTTTCTTT
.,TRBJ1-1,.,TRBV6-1,CASRWVSSTTEAFF,TGTGCCAGCAGGTGGGTCTCTTCGACGACTGAAGCTTTCTTT
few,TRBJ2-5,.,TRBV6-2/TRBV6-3,CASSRLYRDFTETQYF,TGTGCCAGCAGTCGACTATACAGGGACTTTACAGAGACCCAGTACTTC